One and the same sample provided the 29 T cell receptor beta chains below, sequenced in a study of identical twins. Using its own MiXCR run on the 5' RACE reads, TCRdb lists one record per CDR3 protein. The sample includes approximately 410,000 distinct CDR3 sequences, around 18% of them seen just once. Sequencing input: naive T cells sorted from blood. Receptors originate from a man aged 50 or older in good health.

The chain joins TRBV5-1 to TRBJ2-7, with D tentatively TRBD1 (6 bases). V lost 0 bases and J lost 6, with 13 bases in between. CDR1 and CDR2 (germline): SGHRS, YFSETQ. The CDR3 totals 14 residues. The CDR3 loop reads CASSLGQGSGEQYF. The CDR3 nucleotides are TGCGCCAGCAGCTTGGGGCAGGGGTCCGGCGAGCAGTACTTC.

The chain recombines TRBV29-1 with TRBJ2-3; D may correspond to TRBD1 or TRBD2 (5 bases each). Germline V gene sequence: CDR1 SQVTM, CDR2 ANQGSEA. This CDR3 has 15 amino acids. The ends were cut back, 6 bases at V and 5 bases at J, with 21 bases in the middle. The CDR3 region is CSVVGTNTGGDTQYF. The CDR3 nucleotides are TGCAGCGTAGTTGGGACCAATACTGGCGGAGATACGCAGTATTTT.

This clonotype was seen a single time. This chain joins TRBV29-1 and TRBJ1-1; TRBD1 might be the D (5 bases). The CDR3 is 14 residues long. V shed 7 bases and J shed 3 bases, with 18 bases lying between them. Germline values: CDR1 SQVTM, CDR2 ANQGSEA. CDR3 DNA sequence: TGCAGCGGTTACGGATTGCCGGGGGACACTGAAGCTTTCTTT. Protein sequence: CSGYGLPGDTEAFF.

In its sample, this clonotype was seen a few times. This chain joins TRBV15 and TRBJ2-5; no clear D gene. This CDR3 region has 14 residues. The V gene's germline CDR1 is LNHNV and CDR2 YYDKDF (reference sequence). V lost 1 base and J 7 bases, leaving 13 bases between the germline ends. CDR3 protein: CATSRAESVGTQYF. The CDR3 DNA reads TGTGCCACCAGCAGAGCAGAATCTGTCGGGACCCAGTACTTC.

The CDR3 loop reads CASSFAEGGETQYF. DNA for the CDR3: TGTGCCAGCAGCTTTGCCGAGGGCGGGGAGACCCAGTACTTC. The chain links TRBV5-6 to TRBJ2-5, with D maybe TRBD2 (5 bases). The CDR3 loop spans 14 amino acids. The germline V gene encodes CDR1 SGHDT and CDR2 YYEEEE. V gave up 2 bases and J gave up 5 bases, with 13 bases separating them. The complete variable domain, with remaining parts taken from reference TRBV5-6 and TRBJ2-5, reads DAGVTQSPTHLIKTRGQQVTLRCSPKSGHDTVSWYQQALGQGPQFIFQYYEEEERQRGNFPDRFSGHQFPNYSSELNVNALLLGDSALYLCASSFAEGGETQYFGPGTRLLVL.

This clonotype was observed at least ten times. V gene TRBV6-2 or TRBV6-3 combines with J gene TRBJ1-5; D gene uncertain. Trimming shortened V by 6 bases and J by 0 bases, and 6 bases separated the two germline ends. In germline, CDR1 is MNHEY, CDR2 SVGEGT. This CDR3 has 13 amino acids. The CDR3 bases are TGTGCCAGCAGAGATTATAGCAATCAGCCCCAGCATTTT. This translates into CASRDYSNQPQHF.

V and J are TRBV20-1 and TRBJ1-6, with D possibly being TRBD1 (6 bases). The CDR3 loop spans 17 amino acids. V lost 3 bases and J 7 bases, leaving 22 bases between the germline ends. Germline values: CDR1 DFQATT, CDR2 SNEGSKA (reference sequence). This CDR3 is CSARTGGGQGGNSPLHF. Written as DNA, the CDR3 is TGCAGTGCTAGGACAGGAGGTGGCCAAGGGGGAAATTCACCCCTCCACTTT.

The V call is TRBV7-2, the J call TRBJ1-4, with TRBD1 matching over 8 bases. Germline CDR1 and CDR2: SGHTA and FQGNSA. CDR3 length equals 16 residues. The V and J ends lost 6 bases and 1 base, in that order; junction bases with no gene match: 7. CDR3 region: CASSPGGAGTNEKLFF. For the CDR3, the DNA is TGTGCCAGCAGTCCAGGGGGCGCGGGAACTAATGAAAAACTGTTTTTT.

The genes are TRBV29-1 and TRBJ1-2, with D maybe TRBD1 (5 bases). Trimming removed 3 bases from V and 7 bases from J, with 12 bases in between. Germline lookup yields CDR1 SQVTM and CDR2 ANQGSEA. CDR3 length: 12 amino acids. The CDR3 DNA sequence: TGCAGCGTTGAGAGGACATCCCCTGGCTACACCTTC. This encodes CSVERTSPGYTF.

This chain uses TRBV5-1 with TRBJ2-7; tentatively, D is TRBD1 or TRBD2 (5 bases each). In germline, CDR1 is SGHRS, CDR2 YFSETQ. The CDR3 loop spans 15 amino acids. The V end lost 5 bases, the J end lost 5 bases, and 20 bases lay between the germline ends. The CDR3 coding sequence is TGCGCCAGCAGTCTTGGGACCCCGCAACCCGACGAGCAGTACTTC. Protein product: CASSLGTPQPDEQYF.

This clonotype was counted ten times or more. This chain connects TRBV6-5 to TRBJ1-1; D ambiguous. CDR1 MNHEY and CDR2 SVGAGI come from the germline V gene. Trimming removed 2 bases from V and 5 bases from J, with 9 bases in between. The CDR3 is 13 residues long. The CDR3 sequence is CASSYLGWTEAFF. The CDR3 DNA reads TGTGCCAGCAGTTACCTGGGATGGACTGAAGCTTTCTTT.

This clonotype was observed many times. Here the CDR3 reads CASSSDSKNIQYF. The CDR3 bases are TGTGCCAGCAGCTCCGATTCCAAAAACATTCAGTACTTC. The V call is TRBV5-6, the J call TRBJ2-4, with D unresolved. The V gene's germline CDR1 is SGHDT and CDR2 YYEEEE. The CDR3 sequence is 13 residues long. V lost 3 bases and J 2 bases, leaving 6 bases between the germline ends.

CDR3 nucleotide sequence: TGTGCCACCAGCAGAGATCTACCGGGGACGCACAATGAGCAGTTCTTC. It encodes CATSRDLPGTHNEQFF. The genes are TRBV15 and TRBJ2-1; TRBD1 or TRBD2 may be the D gene (5 bases each). This CDR3 region has 16 residues. V lost 0 bases to trimming and J lost 5 bases, with 14 bases between them. CDR1 is LNHNV and CDR2 is YYDKDF in the germline V gene (reference sequence).

This clonotype was seen at least ten times. The chain is built from TRBV29-1 and TRBJ2-3; possibly TRBD2 for D (6 bases). This CDR3 is built from 14 residues. V lost 1 base to trimming and J lost 0 bases, with 8 bases between them. CDR1 SQVTM and CDR2 ANQGSEA come from the germline V gene. This chain's CDR3 is CSVEGGESTDTQYF. Here the CDR3 DNA reads TGCAGCGTTGAAGGGGGGGAAAGCACAGATACGCAGTATTTT.

Only a few counts were recorded for this clonotype. V usage is TRBV5-1 and J usage is TRBJ2-7, with 9 nucleotides matching TRBD2. Trimming removed 1 base from V and 3 bases from J; junction bases left unmatched: 8. Germline CDR1 SGHRS, CDR2 YFSETQ. The CDR3 covers 16 residues. The CDR3 DNA is TGCGCCAGCAGCTTGTCCAGGGGAGCGGGAGGCTACGAGCAGTACTTC. This translates into CASSLSRGAGGYEQYF.

This clonotype was recorded once. The rearrangement links TRBV5-1 to TRBJ1-1; 7 bases map to TRBD1. The CDR3 is made up of 16 amino acids. CDR1 is SGHRS, CDR2 YFSETQ, per germline. V was clipped by 4 bases and J by 3 bases; unmatched bases: 12. The CDR3, as DNA: TGCGCCAGCAGCCAGGGAAACAGGGGTATGGACACTGAAGCTTTCTTT. This codes for CASSQGNRGMDTEAFF.

There are many counts of this clonotype. The chain employs TRBV29-1 and TRBJ2-5; possibly TRBD2 for D (6 bases). Trimming cost V 1 base and J 2 bases, with 17 bases left between them. CDR1 is SQVTM and CDR2 is ANQGSEA in the germline V gene. CDR3 length: 16 residues. CDR3 in DNA: TGCAGCGTTGAAGTAGGCCGGTCTGGGACTCAAGAGACCCAGTACTTC. Translated, it gives CSVEVGRSGTQETQYF.

This rearrangement joins TRBV6-5 to TRBJ2-4; TRBD1 aligns across 7 bases. After removal of 0 bases from V and 6 bases from J, the junction contained 5 bases not matched to a gene. The germline V gene encodes CDR1 MNHEY and CDR2 SVGAGI. This CDR3 comprises 15 residues. CDR3 protein: CASSYSTGMGNIQYF. The CDR3, as DNA: TGTGCCAGCAGTTACTCGACAGGGATGGGAAACATTCAGTACTTC.

Ten or more counts support this clonotype. The V and J genes are TRBV5-1 and TRBJ1-2, with a tentative D call TRBD1 (6 bases). CDR1 and CDR2 from the germline V gene are SGHRS and YFSETQ. CDR3 length equals 14 residues. The V end lost 4 bases, the J end lost 6 bases, and 16 bases lay between the germline ends. The CDR3 loop is CASSPGAMWDGYTF. In nucleotides, the CDR3 is TGCGCCAGCAGCCCAGGGGCAATGTGGGATGGCTACACCTTC.

The J gene is TRBJ1-1, the V gene TRBV7-9; D gene unclear. V was clipped by 4 bases and J by 5 bases, with 11 bases between them. Germline V lookup: CDR1 SEHNR, CDR2 FQNEAQ (reference sequence). CDR3 length: 13 residues. The CDR3 spells CASSSGRDTEAFF. For the CDR3, the DNA is TGTGCCAGCAGCTCGGGGAGGGATACTGAAGCTTTCTTT.

This clonotype was observed a few times. This chain links TRBV6-5 with TRBJ1-5; D is uncertain. The germline V and J ends were trimmed by 2 bases and 0 bases, with 8 bases remaining between them. The CDR3 contains 15 residues. CDR1 is MNHEY and CDR2 is SVGAGI in the germline V gene. CDR3 amino acids: CASSYGRPSNQPQHF. Here the CDR3 DNA reads TGTGCCAGCAGTTACGGCAGGCCTAGCAATCAGCCCCAGCATTTT.

This clonotype was counted many times. The V and J genes are TRBV6-2 or TRBV6-3 and TRBJ2-1; TRBD2 matches 13 bases. Germline V lookup: CDR1 MNHEY, CDR2 SVGEGT. The CDR3 consists of 20 residues. V lost 6 bases and J lost 0; bases outside the gene matches: 14. The CDR3: CASSPGLAGDLVSSYNEQFF. CDR3 coding DNA: TGTGCCAGCAGCCCAGGACTAGCGGGAGATTTAGTAAGCTCCTACAATGAGCAGTTCTTC.

This chain joins TRBV6-5 and TRBJ1-2; 7 bases match TRBD1. After removal of 4 bases from V and 7 bases from J, the junction contained 12 bases not matched to a gene. Germline lookup yields CDR1 MNHEY and CDR2 SVGAGI. This CDR3 contains 15 residues. The CDR3 nucleotides are TGTGCCAGCAGTTCCGGCCGACAGGGACGGGGTGGCTACACCTTC. Its translation is CASSSGRQGRGGYTF.

This clonotype appeared many times. The genes are TRBV20-1 and TRBJ1-2; the D gene is possibly TRBD1 (5 bases). Per germline, CDR1 DFQATT and CDR2 SNEGSKA (reference sequence). The V and J ends lost 3 bases and 4 bases respectively, with 18 bases between them. The CDR3 loop spans 15 amino acids. CDR3 nucleotide sequence: TGCAGTGCTAGGCGTCGGCAGGGAAGGGGCTATGGCTACACCTTC. Translation gives CSARRRQGRGYGYTF.

The chain employs TRBV11-2 and TRBJ2-7; perhaps TRBD2 as D (6 bases). V dropped 6 bases and J dropped 0 bases, with 15 bases sitting between them. The germline V gene has CDR1 SGHAT and CDR2 FQNNGV. There are 15 residues in the CDR3. The CDR3 here is CASSLSDGSSYEQYF. CDR3 DNA sequence: TGTGCCAGCAGTCTCTCGGACGGGAGCTCCTACGAGCAGTACTTC.

This clonotype was seen a handful of times. CDR3 sequence reads: CASSSSPSTDTQYF. CDR3 DNA: TGTGCCAGCAGCTCGTCACCTAGCACAGATACGCAGTATTTT. The chain is built from TRBV7-2 and TRBJ2-3; D remains ambiguous. V was pared by 4 bases and J by 0 bases, with 8 bases between. Germline CDR1 is SGHTA and CDR2 is FQGNSA. The CDR3 is made up of 14 amino acids.

This clonotype has at least ten counts. This chain links TRBV5-1 with TRBJ2-1; D gene uncertain. The CDR3 loop spans 15 amino acids. Trimming removed 2 bases from V and 0 bases from J, with 9 bases in between. Germline V gene data show CDR1 as SGHRS and CDR2 as YFSETQ. The CDR3 spells CASSFDPSSYNEQFF. The CDR3 DNA is TGCGCCAGCAGCTTCGACCCCAGCTCCTACAATGAGCAGTTCTTC.

This clonotype was seen a handful of times. V gene TRBV6-5 combines with J gene TRBJ2-1; 8 bases line up with TRBD2. The CDR3 is 12 residues long. Unmatched junction bases numbered 3, after V lost 5 bases and J lost 9 bases. Germline CDR1 is MNHEY and CDR2 is SVGAGI. In DNA form, the CDR3 reads TGTGCCAGCAGTAGCGGGAGCATTGAGCAGTTCTTC. Protein product: CASSSGSIEQFF.

This clonotype occurred many times. The J gene is TRBJ2-7, the V gene TRBV12-3 or TRBV12-4; 8 bases map to TRBD2. V lost 5 bases to trimming and J lost 6 bases; unmatched junction nucleotides: 15. The CDR3 totals 16 residues. CDR3 amino acids: CASSPGGGGPGFEQYF. The CDR3 DNA reads as TGTGCCAGCAGTCCTGGGGGCGGGGGGCCGGGTTTCGAGCAGTACTTC.